The TCR beta chain described here comes from a study of blood T cells in healthy people across ages. Study background: Template switching picked up about one barcoded beta molecule for each two T cells.

Russia was home to the donors, healthy Caucasian individuals aged roughly 6 to 100. PCR was performed a second time for about 6 to 12 cycles using a sample-barcoded 5' primer and a J-beta primer mix. MiXCR was run by TCRdb on the 5' RACE reads, yielding one entry per CDR3 protein. The sample yields roughly 860,000 distinct CDR3 sequences, 62% seen once. Points from the study as a whole: With age, beta diversity per million T cells declined roughly linearly, significantly by over 35.

The CDR3 is made up of 13 amino acids. The germline V gene encodes CDR1 MDHEN and CDR2 SYDVKM. Trimming took 1 base from V and 6 from J, leaving 8 bases between them. As regards this clonotype: Its antigen is not identified.

This rearrangement joins TRBV28 to TRBJ2-3; no definite D call. Sequenced input: blood. The TCR originated in a young man in good health. The CDR3 DNA reads TGTGCCAGCAGTTTATCTACAGTGGATACGCAGTATTTT. Residues: CASSLSTVDTQYF.